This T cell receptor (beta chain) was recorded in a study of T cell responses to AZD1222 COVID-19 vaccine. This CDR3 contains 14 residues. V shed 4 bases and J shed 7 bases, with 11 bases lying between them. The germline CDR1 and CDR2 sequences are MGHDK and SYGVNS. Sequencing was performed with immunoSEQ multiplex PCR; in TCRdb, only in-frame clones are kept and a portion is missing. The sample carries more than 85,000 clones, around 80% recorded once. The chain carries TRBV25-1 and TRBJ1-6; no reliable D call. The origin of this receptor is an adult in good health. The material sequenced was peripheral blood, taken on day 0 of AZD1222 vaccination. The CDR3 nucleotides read TGTGCCAGCAGTGCCCGGGCTCCCAATTCACCCCTCCACTTT. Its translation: CASSARAPNSPLHF.